A single sample gave rise to the 15 T cell receptor beta chains below, sequenced in a study of T cell repertoires in cytomegalovirus infection (dated by TCRdb to about 2019). The treatment or condition label for this specimen denotes: in vitro stimulation with specific CMV peptide epitopes to enrich CMV-specific T cells. Instrument on record: Illumina HiSeq 1500. Using fastp trimming at Q25 and MiXCR clonotype assembly, TCRdb reanalyzed the public sequencing data and kept in-frame beta chains. Records with the same CDR3 protein are collapsed into one entry carrying the most frequent genes and DNA. The sample table holds 200,000 to 250,000 distinct CDR3 sequences, of which 35% to 40% were seen once. Together, the top ten hold more than 50% of the sample. No antigen is known for these receptors. The sequences come from CD8+ T cells from cultured PBMCs, collected from culture after CMV antigen stimulation. The receptors originated from a human donor in good health (CMV status not recorded). Some clones in this sample may be carry-over from other donors' samples.

J is TRBJ1-2 and V is TRBV5-1; D ambiguous. Trimming took off 0 bases at V and 3 bases at J, with 12 bases between the two ends. Germline V gives CDR1 SGHRS, CDR2 YFSETQ. The CDR3 has 15 amino acids. CDR3 DNA: TGCGCCAGCAGCTTGGAAAAGGCGACCCACTATGGCTACACCTTC. It codes for CASSLEKATHYGYTF.

The J gene is TRBJ2-2, the V gene TRBV10-1; TRBD1 matches at 9 bases. The V segment lost 0 bases and the J segment 4 bases; nucleotides outside the gene matches: 6. CDR3 length equals 17 residues. In germline, CDR1 is WNHNN, CDR2 SYGVQD (reference sequence). CDR3 protein: CASSESEQGASTGELFF. CDR3 DNA: TGCGCCAGCAGTGAGTCGGAACAGGGGGCATCCACCGGGGAGCTGTTTTTT.

The genes are TRBV10-3 and TRBJ2-1; tentatively, D is TRBD2 (6 bases). Trimming removed 3 bases from V and 0 bases from J, with 12 bases in between. CDR1 ENHRY and CDR2 SYGVKD come from the germline V gene. This CDR3 has 16 residues. DNA for the CDR3: TGTGCCATCAGTGACAAGGACTACCTCTCCTACAATGAGCAGTTCTTC. Its protein is CAISDKDYLSYNEQFF.

CDR3 sequence reads: CASSLAGRQNTEAFF. The CDR3, as DNA: TGCGCCAGCAGCTTGGCCGGTAGACAGAACACTGAAGCTTTCTTT. This chain links TRBV5-1 with TRBJ1-1; D unresolved. Per germline, CDR1 SGHRS and CDR2 YFSETQ. Trimming pared 0 bases from V and 1 base from J, leaving 10 bases between. The CDR3 runs 15 residues.

V gene TRBV6-1 combines with J gene TRBJ1-4; no clear D gene. Trimming shortened V by 1 base and J by 0 bases, and 18 bases separated the two germline ends. This CDR3 comprises 19 residues. Germline V gives CDR1 MNHNS, CDR2 SASEGT. The CDR3 protein is CASSEEVPLDTATNEKLFF. The CDR3 DNA sequence: TGTGCCAGCAGTGAAGAAGTTCCGTTAGACACAGCAACTAATGAAAAACTGTTTTTT.

There are a few counts of this clonotype. The chain has TRBV12-3 or TRBV12-4 and TRBJ1-3, with D hard to call. The CDR3 consists of 14 residues. Between the trimmed V and J ends, which lost 6 bases and 3 bases, there was a span of 12 bases. CDR3 protein: CASSPRANGNTIYF. The CDR3 DNA sequence: TGTGCCAGCAGCCCTCGGGCAAATGGAAACACCATATATTTT.

The chain combines TRBV12-3 or TRBV12-4 with TRBJ2-1; D not certain. The CDR3 is made up of 15 amino acids. The V gene lost 0 bases and the J gene lost 5 bases, with 11 bases spanning the gap. This chain's CDR3 is CASSLARFAHNEQFF. DNA of the CDR3: TGTGCCAGCAGTTTAGCGCGGTTCGCCCACAATGAGCAGTTCTTC.

This rearrangement joins TRBV20-1 to TRBJ2-7; D gene unclear. Germline CDR1 DFQATT, CDR2 SNEGSKA (reference sequence). The ends were cut back, 1 base at V and 0 bases at J, with 7 bases in the middle. The CDR3 has 13 residues. The DNA of the CDR3 is TGCAGTGCTAGAGCCGTGAGCTCCTACGAGCAGTACTTC. It specifies CSARAVSSYEQYF.

The chain uses TRBV2 and TRBJ1-5; 7 bases are a match to TRBD1. Germline values: CDR1 SNHLY, CDR2 FYNNEI. Trimming removed 1 base from V and 8 bases from J; junction bases left unmatched: 17. This CDR3 contains 18 residues. CDR3 sequence reads: CASSEVELGNRGVEPQHF. The CDR3 nucleotides read TGTGCCAGCAGTGAAGTGGAGTTAGGAAACAGGGGAGTGGAGCCCCAGCATTTT.

This clonotype appeared many times. The chain uses TRBV7-3 and TRBJ2-5; D possibly corresponds to TRBD2 (6 bases). CDR1 and CDR2 from the germline V gene are SGHTA and FQGTGA. The V end lost 3 bases, the J end lost 1 base, and 9 bases lay between the germline ends. This CDR3 has 14 amino acids. The CDR3 nucleotides read TGTGCCAGCAGCTTCGGCGGGGCCCAAGAGACCCAGTACTTC. Encoded protein: CASSFGGAQETQYF.

The chain combines TRBV11-1 with TRBJ1-6, with 11 bases fitting TRBD1. Germline CDR1 and CDR2: SGHAT and FQDESV (reference sequence). This CDR3 is built from 15 residues. J gave up 7 bases and V 4 bases, and 3 bases lay outside the gene matches. The CDR3 region is CASSWTGGENSPLHF. For the CDR3, the DNA is TGTGCCAGCAGCTGGACAGGGGGCGAAAATTCACCCCTCCACTTT.

This clonotype was found many times. The chain couples TRBV7-2 to TRBJ2-3, with 8 bases that match TRBD2. V shed 1 base, J shed 2 bases, and the junction held 2 bases outside the gene matches. The CDR3 totals 15 residues. CDR1 and CDR2 from the germline V gene are SGHTA and FQGNSA. The CDR3 here is CASSLEAGVTDTQYF. Here the CDR3 DNA reads TGTGCCAGCAGCTTAGAAGCGGGGGTCACAGATACGCAGTATTTT.

Only a few counts were recorded for this clonotype. The CDR3 DNA reads TGTGCCAGCACCCTTCCAGCCGGGGGGCGTGAGGAGCAGTACTTC. It translates to CASTLPAGGREEQYF. V and J are TRBV7-8 and TRBJ2-7, with D tentatively TRBD2 (7 bases). The CDR3 covers 15 residues. Germline CDR1 SGHVS, CDR2 FQNEAQ. V was cut by 7 bases and J by 7 bases, with 23 bases left in between.

J is TRBJ2-5 and V is TRBV7-6, with no clear D. The CDR3 is 10 residues long. CDR1 and CDR2 (germline): SGHVS, FNYEAQ. V was shortened by 1 base and J by 8 bases, with 2 bases between the two germline ends. CDR3 nucleotide sequence: TGTGCCAGCAGCTTAGGAACCCAGTACTTC. Amino acid sequence: CASSLGTQYF. Based on the CDR3 plus reference TRBV7-6 and TRBJ2-5, the full variable domain is GAGVSQSPRYKVTKRGQDVALRCDPISGHVSLYWYRQALGQGPEFLTYFNYEAQQDKSGLPNDRFSAERPEGSISTLTIQRTEQRDSAMYRCASSLGTQYFGPGTRLLVL.

This chain connects TRBV10-3 to TRBJ1-1; 8 bases are a match to TRBD1. This CDR3 is 13 amino acids long. Germline V gives CDR1 ENHRY, CDR2 SYGVKD. V lost 6 bases to trimming and J lost 3 bases; unmatched junction nucleotides: 3. CDR3 protein: CAISQGADTEAFF. The CDR3 nucleotides read TGTGCCATCAGCCAGGGGGCGGACACTGAAGCTTTCTTT.